This TCR beta chain came from a study of shared clonotypes between healthy human individuals. On the study more broadly: Ranging from 18 to 49 in age, donors were two women and a few men. There were three CD4 naive, three CD4 memory, two CD8 naive and one CD8 memory plates per donor. General study points: Among donors, the sharing of clonotypes was expected to be influenced by sequencing depth.

A remark on this clone: Its cognate antigen is unknown.

Naive CD8 isolation took CD45RO-negative cells positively selected for CCR7 and excluded terminally differentiated effector memory CD45RA+ cells. Sequencing was at deep level. The method was immunoSEQ multiplex PCR; TCRdb's version includes in-frame clones alone and lacks a portion of them. The table includes about 2.2 million clones, around 93% detected once. CDR3 length: 12 amino acids. Unmatched junction bases numbered 8, after V lost 8 bases and J lost 7 bases. Germline CDR1 GTSNPN, CDR2 SVGIG (reference sequence). This clonotype originated in a man aged 18 to 30 in good health. Some clones in this sample may be carry-over from other donors' samples. The chain joins TRBV30 to TRBJ1-1, with 9 positions matching TRBD1. Sequenced material: naive CD8+ T cells from PBMCs. The CDR3 loop reads CAGGQGGLEAFF. The CDR3 bases are TGTGCCGGGGGACAGGGCGGTCTTGAAGCTTTCTTT.